This TCR beta chain was obtained from a study of blood T cell repertoires in COVID-19. About the research overall: The United States, Italy and Spain were the sources of the acute and convalescent COVID-19 samples. Sample material is recorded as cDNA or gDNA derived from T cells, B-cell-depleted T cells, or PBMCs.

Clones were read by immunoSEQ multiplex PCR, and TCRdb kept only the in-frame ones, dropping some. The sample has approximately 130,000 clones, 75% to 90% seen once. Per the germline V gene, CDR1 is WNHNN and CDR2 is SYGVQD (reference sequence). The trim removed 3 bases at V and 4 bases at J, leaving 6 bases unmatched. This CDR3 comprises 16 residues. This clone was detected a few times. The participants were between roughly 18 and 90 years old and came from some 23 US areas. Before being deemed recovered, Cohort 3 donors had two negative PCRs, clearance, or symptom resolution. Source material: PBMCs or T cells enriched from blood (not recorded which). This receptor was obtained from a woman aged 50 to 60 who had recovered from COVID-19. V is TRBV10-1 and J is TRBJ2-2; the match to TRBD1 covers 9 bases. The CDR3 is CASSDQDRGLTGELFF. DNA for the CDR3: TGCGCCAGCAGTGATCAGGACAGGGGCCTCACCGGGGAGCTGTTTTTT.